The 18 T cell receptor beta chains below all came from one sample that was sequenced in a study of blood T cell repertoires in COVID-19. The repertoire was sequenced with immunoSEQ multiplex PCR; TCRdb's copy has only in-frame clones and lacks some. Of about 130,000 clones listed, about 74% are singletons. The source material was peripheral blood. These receptors were collected from a man aged 80 or over with COVID-19, enrolled during active disease.

The rearrangement links TRBV7-3 to TRBJ2-7; 11 bases line up with TRBD2. Germline CDR1 SGHTA, CDR2 FQGTGA. This CDR3 has 15 amino acids. V lost 2 bases to trimming and J lost 2 bases; unmatched junction nucleotides: 2. The CDR3 sequence: CASSLGLAGTYEQYF. In DNA, the CDR3 is TGTGCCAGCAGCTTAGGACTAGCGGGTACCTACGAGCAGTACTTC.

The chain couples TRBV18 to TRBJ2-2; TRBD2 agrees at 14 bases. V dropped 1 base and J dropped 1; count of bases not matched to a gene: 5. Germline CDR1 is KGHSH and CDR2 is LQKENI. CDR3 length: 19 residues. CDR3 DNA sequence: TGTGCCAGCTCACCACTTCGACTAGCGGGAGGGCAGAACACCGGGGAGCTGTTTTTT. Its translation is CASSPLRLAGGQNTGELFF. The full variable domain, its missing parts supplied by reference TRBV18 and TRBJ2-2, is NAGVMQNPRHLVRRRGQEARLRCSPMKGHSHVYWYRQLPEEGLKFMVYLQKENIIDESGMPKERFSAEFPKEGPSILRIQQVVRGDSAAYFCASSPLRLAGGQNTGELFFGEGSRLTVL.

The chain recombines TRBV28 with TRBJ2-7; TRBD2 agrees at 10 bases. Germline V lookup: CDR1 MDHEN, CDR2 SYDVKM. Germline trimming cut 6 bases from V and 4 bases from J; bases unmatched to any gene: 6. The CDR3 sequence is 14 residues long. CDR3 nucleotide sequence: TGTGCCAGCAGGTCTAGCGGGAGTTTGTACGAGCAGTACTTC. Encoded protein: CASRSSGSLYEQYF.

The chain recombines TRBV18 with TRBJ1-5; 11 bases map to TRBD1. V shed 6 bases and J 4 bases; nucleotides not matched to a gene: 8. In germline, CDR1 is KGHSH, CDR2 LQKENI. CDR3 length: 16 residues. The CDR3 is CASSLGQGALNQPQHF. For the CDR3, the DNA is TGTGCCAGCTCCCTAGGACAGGGGGCTTTGAATCAGCCCCAGCATTTT.

The CDR3 nucleotides read TGTGCCACCAGTGATGAGGGGGCGGGCACAGATACGCAGTATTTT. Translating gives CATSDEGAGTDTQYF. The chain has TRBV24-1 and TRBJ2-3; 7 nucleotides agree with TRBD1. V trimming: 3 bases; J trimming: 1 base; junction bases outside the gene matches: 3. This CDR3 has 15 residues. The germline V gene encodes CDR1 KGHDR and CDR2 SFDVKD.

The rearrangement uses TRBV6-2 or TRBV6-3 and TRBJ2-1, with D possibly TRBD1 on 5 matching bases. Germline CDR1 is MNHEY and CDR2 is SVGEGT. The V end was cut by 5 bases, the J end by 5 bases, with 16 bases between. This CDR3 region has 15 residues. The CDR3 loop is CASSISGTGHNEQFF. In DNA, the CDR3 is TGTGCCAGCAGTATAAGTGGTACAGGACACAATGAGCAGTTCTTC.

The chain links TRBV6-5 to TRBJ1-2, with D perhaps TRBD1 (5 bases). There are 15 residues in the CDR3. Germline lookup yields CDR1 MNHEY and CDR2 SVGAGI. V shed 0 bases and J shed 4 bases, with 12 bases lying between them. In DNA, the CDR3 is TGTGCCAGCAGTTACTCGGCAGGGCTGTCCTATGGCTACACCTTC. This codes for CASSYSAGLSYGYTF.

Only one count was recorded for this clone. This chain links TRBV18 with TRBJ2-5, with D hard to call. Germline CDR1 reads KGHSH; CDR2 reads LQKENI. V lost 2 bases, J lost 5 bases, and 12 bases lay in between. This CDR3 contains 14 residues. The CDR3 coding sequence is TGTGCCAGCTCACCAACTCCCTCGGTGGAGACCCAGTACTTC. It encodes CASSPTPSVETQYF.

DNA of the CDR3: TGTGCCAGCAGTCCAGGACAGGGGGTCACCGGGGAGCTGTTTTTT. It yields the protein CASSPGQGVTGELFF. This rearrangement joins TRBV27 to TRBJ2-2; 10 bases are a match to TRBD1. This CDR3 has 15 amino acids. The germline V gene has CDR1 MNHEY and CDR2 SMNVEV (reference sequence). The V and J ends lost 5 bases and 4 bases, in that order; junction bases with no gene match: 4.

The chain joins TRBV4-3 to TRBJ1-5; D not certain. Germline loops: CDR1 LGHNA, CDR2 YSLEER. The CDR3 sequence is 13 residues long. V was clipped by 0 bases and J by 6 bases, with 6 bases between them. This CDR3 reads CASSQESGQPQHF. The CDR3 bases are TGCGCCAGCAGCCAAGAATCGGGTCAGCCCCAGCATTTT.

The rearrangement links TRBV7-8 to TRBJ1-4; 7 nucleotides align to TRBD1. Germline CDR1 and CDR2: SGHVS and FQNEAQ. CDR3 length: 14 residues. J was trimmed by 6 bases and V by 2 bases; bases with no gene match: 3. CDR3 residues: CASSLRGLDEKLFF. The CDR3 DNA sequence: TGTGCCAGCAGCTTAAGGGGGCTTGATGAAAAACTGTTTTTT.

This chain links TRBV5-5 with TRBJ2-1; 9 bases are shared with TRBD2. V lost 0 bases to trimming and J lost 8 bases; unmatched junction nucleotides: 3. The germline CDR1 and CDR2 sequences are SGHKS and YYEKEE (reference sequence). This CDR3 comprises 14 residues. CDR3: CASSLVASGDEQFF. CDR3 coding DNA: TGTGCCAGCAGCTTGGTTGCTAGCGGGGATGAGCAGTTCTTC.

The chain joins TRBV5-5 to TRBJ2-7; D might be TRBD2 (5 bases). V lost 4 bases, J lost 0 bases, and 11 bases lay in between. The CDR3 loop spans 14 amino acids. Looked up from germline, CDR1 is SGHKS and CDR2 is YYEKEE (reference sequence). This chain's CDR3 is CASSPGLYSYEQYF. The CDR3, as DNA: TGTGCCAGCAGCCCTGGACTCTACTCCTACGAGCAGTACTTC.

This clone was seen ten or more times. V is TRBV18 and J is TRBJ2-7; no definite D call. The CDR3 runs 13 residues. CDR1 and CDR2 (germline): KGHSH, LQKENI. Trimming took 3 bases from V and 0 from J, leaving 6 bases between them. The CDR3 is CASSPARSYEQYF. DNA for the CDR3: TGTGCCAGCTCACCGGCCCGCTCCTACGAGCAGTACTTC. The full variable domain, rest sourced from reference TRBV18 and TRBJ2-7, is NAGVMQNPRHLVRRRGQEARLRCSPMKGHSHVYWYRQLPEEGLKFMVYLQKENIIDESGMPKERFSAEFPKEGPSILRIQQVVRGDSAAYFCASSPARSYEQYFGPGTRLTVT.

The chain joins TRBV7-9 to TRBJ2-1, with D maybe TRBD2 (5 bases). Trimming took off 4 bases at V and 0 bases at J, with 16 bases between the two ends. CDR1 SEHNR and CDR2 FQNEAQ come from the germline V gene (reference sequence). The CDR3 spans 17 residues. CDR3 in DNA: TGTGCCAGCAGCTCCCCACCGACGGGGTACTCCTACAATGAGCAGTTCTTC. It translates to CASSSPPTGYSYNEQFF.

This clone has just one count. This chain connects TRBV19 to TRBJ2-1; 8 bases are a match to TRBD2. V lost 7 bases and J lost 2; bases outside the gene matches: 13. This CDR3 is built from 17 residues. CDR1 is LNHDA and CDR2 is SQIVND in the germline V gene (reference sequence). CDR3 loop: CASTSREAGGAYNEQFF. The DNA of the CDR3 is TGTGCCAGTACCTCTCGGGAGGCGGGAGGCGCCTACAATGAGCAGTTCTTC.

The rearrangement joins TRBV20-1 to TRBJ2-4; no definite D call. CDR1 DFQATT and CDR2 SNEGSKA come from the germline V gene (reference sequence). Trimming took off 3 bases at V and 5 bases at J, with 5 bases between the two ends. This CDR3 has 11 residues. This chain's CDR3 is CSASLQNIQYF. CDR3 DNA sequence: TGCAGTGCTAGCCTCCAAAACATTCAGTACTTC.

The genes are TRBV4-1 and TRBJ2-7; 9 bases are shared with TRBD2. CDR1 is MGHRA and CDR2 is YSYEKL in the germline V gene. V gave up 4 bases and J gave up 6 bases; unmatched junction bases: 7. The CDR3 sequence is 14 residues long. The CDR3 reads CASSLSGLASEQYF. The DNA for the CDR3 is TGCGCCAGCAGCCTATCCGGACTAGCGAGCGAGCAGTACTTC.